These T cell receptor beta chains were read from a single sample in a study of CD8 T cells in ankylosing spondylitis. Via MiXCR, TCRdb re-called the 5' RACE reads, giving one row per CDR3 protein. The table includes 750,000 to 850,000 distinct CDR3 sequences, about 11% detected once. The sample was blood, either unsorted or a sorted T cell fraction (not recorded which). The source is a male donor with ankylosing spondylitis. CDR3s include the opening cysteine and the closing phenylalanine or tryptophan. A D gene is named only where the DNA matches it firmly. The size entry is marked missing in some rows and otherwise reads once, few, many or a size class.

size	D	V	J	length	DNA	CDR3
NA	NA	TRBV20-1	TRBJ1-5	17	TGCAGTGCTAGAGATTCTGGGTGGGCGGAGGGTCGAGAGCCCCAGCATTTT	CSARDSGWAEGREPQHF
NA	TRBD1	TRBV4-3	TRBJ1-4	15	TGCGCCAGCAGCCACTCGACAGGGGATAATGAAAAACTGTTTTTT	CASSHSTGDNEKLFF
NA	NA	TRBV11-2	TRBJ1-2	16	TGTGCCAGCAGCTTAGGCGGGGTCTCCTCGCTATGGGGCTACACCTTC	CASSLGGVSSLWGYTF
many	TRBD2	TRBV7-2	TRBJ2-1	15	TGTGCCAGCAGCTTTAGCGGGATGGGGTACAATGAGCAGTTCTTC	CASSFSGMGYNEQFF
few	TRBD1	TRBV20-1	TRBJ2-3	16	TGCAGTGCCCCGGGACAGCAACGGTCTAGCACAGATACGCAGTATTTT	CSAPGQQRSSTDTQYF
NA	NA	TRBV20-1	TRBJ1-1	14	TGCAGTGCTAGGGGGCCCTCCCGGAACACTGAAGCTTTCTTT	CSARGPSRNTEAFF
many	NA	TRBV20-1	TRBJ1-5	14	TGCAGTGCCAGAGACAGCCATAGCAATCAGCCCCAGCATTTT	CSARDSHSNQPQHF
few	NA	TRBV6-2/TRBV6-3	TRBJ2-4	19	TGTGCCAGCAGTTACTCGAAACGGAGACAGGAGGGGGCCAAAAACATTCAGTACTTC	CASSYSKRRQEGAKNIQYF
NA	NA	TRBV6-1	TRBJ1-1	14	TGTGCCAGCAGAGTGATGGGGGGAAGTACTGAAGCTTTCTTT	CASRVMGGSTEAFF
NA	NA	TRBV6-5	TRBJ1-2	12	TGTGCCAGCAGGGATCGTTCCTATGGCTACACCTTC	CASRDRSYGYTF
many	TRBD2	TRBV5-1	TRBJ2-7	15	TGCGCCAGCAGGACCGGTCTAGCGGGAGCCTACGAGCAGTACTTC	CASRTGLAGAYEQYF
few	TRBD1	TRBV4-3	TRBJ1-2	12	TGCGCCAGCAGCCAGACTGGGACAGGGAGTACCTTC	CASSQTGTGSTF
NA	TRBD2	TRBV7-9	TRBJ2-3	15	TGTGCCAGCAGCTACACTAGCGGGAGTACAGATACGCAGTATTTT	CASSYTSGSTDTQYF
NA	TRBD2	TRBV5-6	TRBJ2-1	15	TGTGCCAGCAGCTTCGTAAGCGGGGACTACAATGAGCAGTTCTTC	CASSFVSGDYNEQFF
NA	NA	TRBV5-4	TRBJ2-3	14	TGTGCCAGCAGCTCCGTAGCTAGCACAGATACGCAGTATTTT	CASSSVASTDTQYF
few	NA	TRBV5-1	TRBJ2-3	13	TGCGCCAGCAGCTTGGTCGCGTGGGATACGCAGTATTTT	CASSLVAWDTQYF
few	NA	TRBV7-2	TRBJ2-3	17	TGTGCCAGCAGTTTTATCCCCCAGCGGCTAGTGGCAGATACGCAGTATTTT	CASSFIPQRLVADTQYF
NA	NA	TRBV7-2	TRBJ2-3	14	TGTGCCAGCACCCTCCGGGGTAGCACAGATACGCAGTATTTT	CASTLRGSTDTQYF
NA	NA	TRBV7-2	TRBJ2-7	14	TGTGCCAGCAGCTTAGTTTCACAGGTGGGAGAGCAGTACTTC	CASSLVSQVGEQYF
NA	TRBD1	TRBV27	TRBJ1-6	15	TGTGCCAGCAGTTTACCGGGACAGGGGTACTCACCCCTCCACTTT	CASSLPGQGYSPLHF
NA	NA	TRBV6-4	TRBJ2-2	14	TGTGCCAGCAGTGACTGGGGGAACACCGGGGAGCTGTTTTTT	CASSDWGNTGELFF
few	NA	TRBV20-1	TRBJ1-1	12	TGCAGTGCCCGACAAATCAACACTGAAGCTTTCTTT	CSARQINTEAFF
many	NA	TRBV12-3/TRBV12-4	TRBJ2-2	15	TGTGCCAGCAGTTTTCGGCAGGGAGCCACCGGGGAGCTGTTTTTT	CASSFRQGATGELFF
many	NA	TRBV5-1	TRBJ1-6	13	TGCGCCAGCAGCTTGGAGGTGTATTCACCCCTCCACTTT	CASSLEVYSPLHF
NA	NA	TRBV11-2	TRBJ2-3	15	TGTGCCAGCCGGCGGGGCCAACGGAGCACAGATACGCAGTATTTT	CASRRGQRSTDTQYF
many	NA	TRBV12-3/TRBV12-4	TRBJ1-1	14	TGTGCCAGCAGTTCCCGGGACAAGAACACTGAAGCTTTCTTT	CASSSRDKNTEAFF
NA	NA	TRBV29-1	TRBJ1-4	12	TGCAGCGCAGGGTCAACTAATGAAAAACTGTTTTTT	CSAGSTNEKLFF
NA	NA	TRBV5-8	TRBJ1-1	15	TGTGCCAGCAGCTTGGTCAGTATCCTGAACACTGAAGCTTTCTTT	CASSLVSILNTEAFF
few	TRBD1	TRBV4-2	TRBJ1-1	17	TGTGCCAGCAGCCAAGGCGCCCAGGGGGGTGCGAGCACTGAAGCTTTCTTT	CASSQGAQGGASTEAFF
many	NA	TRBV6-1	TRBJ2-7	15	TGTGCCAGCAGTACCTCCCCGTCTCTTAACTACGAGCAGTACTTC	CASSTSPSLNYEQYF
many	TRBD2	TRBV7-2	TRBJ2-1	16	TGTGCCAGCAGCGTTAGCGGGATAGGCATTTCGGGAAAGCAGTTCTTC	CASSVSGIGISGKQFF
few	NA	TRBV20-1	TRBJ1-5	16	TGCAGTGCTAGGGGCGCAGTCCCAGTCAGCAATCAGCCCCAGCATTTT	CSARGAVPVSNQPQHF
few	NA	TRBV6-4	TRBJ2-2	16	TGTGCCAGCGGGAAATATAGCGGATCGAACACCGGGGAGCTGTTTTTT	CASGKYSGSNTGELFF
few	NA	TRBV4-3	TRBJ1-5	18	TGCGCCAGCAGCCAAGAGGGGTACTCTCTCTATAGCAATCAGCCCCAGCATTTT	CASSQEGYSLYSNQPQHF
NA	NA	TRBV20-1	TRBJ2-3	12	TGCAGTGCCTCCGGTTTGGGCTATACGCAGTATTTT	CSASGLGYTQYF
NA	NA	TRBV7-2	TRBJ2-6	17	TGTGCCAGCAGCTTAGCAGCAGCCCTCTCTGGGGCCAACGTCCTGACTTTC	CASSLAAALSGANVLTF
NA	NA	TRBV4-3	TRBJ2-1	18	TGCGCCAGCAGCCAAGAAGTATGGGGTAGCAGCTCCTACAATGAGCAGTTCTTC	CASSQEVWGSSSYNEQFF
few	NA	TRBV5-1	TRBJ2-4	15	TGCGCCAGCAGCCTCGGGGATATGGCCAAAAACATTCAGTACTTC	CASSLGDMAKNIQYF
NA	NA	TRBV12-3/TRBV12-4	TRBJ2-6	15	TGTGCCAGCAGGCCGAACAGGGCTGGGGCCAACGTCCTGACTTTC	CASRPNRAGANVLTF